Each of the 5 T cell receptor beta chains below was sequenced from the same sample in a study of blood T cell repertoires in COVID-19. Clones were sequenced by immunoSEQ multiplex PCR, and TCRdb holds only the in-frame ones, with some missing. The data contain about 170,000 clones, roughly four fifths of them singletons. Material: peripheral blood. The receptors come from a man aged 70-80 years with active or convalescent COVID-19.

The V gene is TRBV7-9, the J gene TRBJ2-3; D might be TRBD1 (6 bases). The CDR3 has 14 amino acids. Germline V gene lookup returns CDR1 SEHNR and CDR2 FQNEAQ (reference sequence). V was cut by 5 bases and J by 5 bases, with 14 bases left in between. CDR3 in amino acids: CASSHRGLGDTQYF. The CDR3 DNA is TGTGCCAGCAGCCATAGGGGGTTGGGAGATACGCAGTATTTT.

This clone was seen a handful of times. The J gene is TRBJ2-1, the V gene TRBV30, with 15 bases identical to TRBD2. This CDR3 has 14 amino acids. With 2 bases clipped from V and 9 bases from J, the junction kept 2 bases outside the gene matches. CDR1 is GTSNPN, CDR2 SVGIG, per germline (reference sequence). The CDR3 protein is CAWSTGLAGGEQFF. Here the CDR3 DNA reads TGTGCCTGGAGTACGGGACTAGCGGGGGGTGAGCAGTTCTTC.

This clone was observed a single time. For the CDR3, the DNA is TGCGCCAGCAGCTTGGCGGTTGGGGCCTGGGCTGAAGCTTTCTTT. Protein sequence: CASSLAVGAWAEAFF. The chain has TRBV5-1 and TRBJ1-1; possibly TRBD1 for D (5 bases). Germline CDR1 reads SGHRS; CDR2 reads YFSETQ. Trimming pared 0 bases from V and 6 bases from J, leaving 15 bases between. The CDR3 contains 15 residues.

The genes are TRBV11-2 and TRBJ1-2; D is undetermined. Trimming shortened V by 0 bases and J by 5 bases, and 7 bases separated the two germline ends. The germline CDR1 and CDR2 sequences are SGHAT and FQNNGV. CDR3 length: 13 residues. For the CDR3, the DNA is TGTGCCAGCAGCTTAGATCGGAGGTATGGCTACACCTTC. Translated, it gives CASSLDRRYGYTF.

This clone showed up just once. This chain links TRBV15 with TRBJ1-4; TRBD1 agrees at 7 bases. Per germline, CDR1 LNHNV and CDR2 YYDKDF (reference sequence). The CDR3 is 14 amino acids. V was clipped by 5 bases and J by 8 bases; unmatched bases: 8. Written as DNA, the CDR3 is TGTGCCACCAGCCGACAGGGAAGAACCGAAAAACTGTTTTTT. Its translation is CATSRQGRTEKLFF.